The 26 T cell receptor beta chains below come from one sample, sequenced in a study of tumor-infiltrating lymphocytes in primary liver carcinoma. Co-extracting RNA and DNA was done with 20-30 mg of unsorted bulk tissue as input. Total RNA amounting to 450 to 500 ng was the source from which TCR beta cDNA was made with a constant-region primer. Generation of the TCR beta libraries relied on three nested multiplex PCR rounds using slightly modified ARM-PCR. The two initial PCR rounds, ten to eleven cycles each, used TRBV1-TRBV30 forward and C-beta reverse primers. TCRdb analysed the multiplex PCR reads with MiXCR anew, one entry per CDR3 protein. The table records about 97,000 distinct CDR3 sequences, around two thirds of them present only once. The sequencing input was liver tumor tissue from sampling region 2. Subset in this sample: tumor region T2, inferior pole. These receptors all come from a woman in her fifties or sixties with primary liver carcinoma and hepatitis B virus infection.

The count of this clonotype is one. A read error is possible here, since a much larger clone lies one base away. Because the CDR3 is missing its conserved closing phenylalanine or tryptophan, this is likely a read error. The rearrangement links TRBV28 to TRBJ2-4, with D maybe TRBD2 (6 bases). V lost 5 bases to trimming and J lost 3 bases, with 23 bases between them. Germline V gives CDR1 MDHEN, CDR2 SYDVKM. The CDR3 runs to 18 residues. The CDR3 DNA reads as TGTGCCAGCAGTCCGTCCGTGGGGGGACCTCGTGACAAAAACATTCAGTACATC. Translation gives CASSPSVGGPRDKNIQYI.

About this clonotype itself: At one boundary the junction diverges from the germline segment, which might be a read error. The chain joins TRBV7-8 to TRBJ2-3, with 15 positions matching TRBD2. CDR3 length: 18 residues. Per germline, CDR1 SGHVS and CDR2 FQNEAQ. The chain's CDR3 is CVSSLGLAGGISTDTQYF. The DNA for the CDR3 is TGTGTCAGCAGCCTAGGACTAGCGGGAGGGATATCCACAGATACGCAGTATTTT. The variable domain in full, completed from reference TRBV7-8 and TRBJ2-3, reads GAGVSQSPRYKVAKRGQDVALRCDPISGHVSLFWYQQALGQGPEFLTYFQNEAQLDKSGLPSDRFFAERPEGSVSTLKIQRTQQEDSAVYLCVSSLGLAGGISTDTQYFGPGTRLTVL.

As to this clonotype: Germline is not matched at one junction end, which may reflect a read error. The chain couples TRBV29-1 to TRBJ2-1; D unclear. There are 14 residues in the CDR3. CDR1 and CDR2 (germline): SQVTM, ANQGSEA. DNA for the CDR3: TGCAGTGTTGAGAGTCAGGAAAGGGTCAATGAGCAGTTCTTC. It is translated as CSVESQERVNEQFF.

In regard to this clonotype: One junction end does not reproduce the germline sequence, and a read error may be involved. The chain uses TRBV5-1 and TRBJ1-5; TRBD1 is a possible D gene (5 bases). CDR3 size: 14 residues. Germline V gives CDR1 SGHRS, CDR2 YFSETQ. The CDR3 DNA follows: TGCGTCAGCAGCTTGGGGGGGAACAATCAGCCCCAGCATTTT. Translation gives CVSSLGGNNQPQHF.

In regard to this clonotype: A clone one base away is much larger, so this may be a read error. The J gene is TRBJ2-2, the V gene TRBV28; possible D gene TRBD1, 7 bases. Germline CDR1 and CDR2: MDHEN and SYDVKM. This CDR3 spans 15 amino acids. The DNA for the CDR3 is TGTGCCAGCAGTTTATTGGACAGGCAGGCCGGGGGGCTGTTTTTT. This encodes CASSLLDRQAGGLFF.

This clonotype was recorded a few times. The chain employs TRBV20-1 and TRBJ2-4, with 10 bases lining up with TRBD1. There are 19 residues in the CDR3. From germline, CDR1 is DFQATT and CDR2 SNEGSKA (reference sequence). Germline trimming cut 0 bases from V and 0 bases from J; bases unmatched to any gene: 11. The CDR3 reads CSARDSGQGTELAKNIQYF. As DNA, the CDR3 is TGCAGTGCTAGAGATTCGGGACAGGGGACGGAATTAGCCAAAAACATTCAGTACTTC.

The rearrangement links TRBV29-1 to TRBJ2-7; D perhaps matches TRBD1 (5 bases). The germline V gene encodes CDR1 SQVTM and CDR2 ANQGSEA. There are 14 residues in the CDR3. The V gene lost 3 bases and the J gene lost 2 bases, with 14 bases spanning the gap. The CDR3 DNA reads as TGCAGCGTTGATGAGCGACAGTTTCCCTACGAGCAGTACTTC. Its protein product is CSVDERQFPYEQYF.

In regard to this clonotype: A read error is likely, as this CDR3 ends without the conserved phenylalanine or tryptophan. The CDR3 spells CTSSLGLTYEQYL. The DNA for the CDR3 is TGTACTAGCAGCTTAGGACTAACCTACGAGCAGTACCTC. V usage is TRBV11-2 and J usage is TRBJ2-7, with TRBD2 as a possible D gene (6 bases). The germline V gene has CDR1 SGHAT and CDR2 FQNNGV. This CDR3 has 13 amino acids.

This clonotype is labeled medium-sized. The chain is built from TRBV11-3 and TRBJ2-1, with D perhaps TRBD2 (5 bases). This CDR3 has 15 amino acids. From germline, CDR1 is SGHNT and CDR2 YENEEA. V lost 3 bases, J lost 9 bases, and 18 bases lay in between. In nucleotides, the CDR3 is TGTGCCAGCAGCTTGGCAGCGGCTGCCCGGGGTGAGCAGTTCTTC. Translated: CASSLAAAARGEQFF.

This clonotype has only one observation. Mismatch with germline at one junction end may stem from a read error. This rearrangement joins TRBV12-3 or TRBV12-4 to TRBJ1-1, with 8 positions matching TRBD1. The CDR3 is 13 residues long. CDR3 protein: CASSEDRGTEASF. For the CDR3, the DNA is TGTGCTAGCAGTGAAGACAGGGGTACTGAAGCTTCCTTT.

Points on this clonotype: The junction shows a germline mismatch at one end, possibly a read error. V gene TRBV7-9 combines with J gene TRBJ1-1; 11 bases fit TRBD1. The CDR3 consists of 14 residues. From germline, CDR1 is SEHNR and CDR2 FQNEAQ (reference sequence). The CDR3 region has the DNA TGTGCCAGCAGCCGGGACAGGGGGGACACTGAAGTTTTCTTT. Protein product: CASSRDRGDTEVFF.

In its sample, this clonotype was seen many times. This rearrangement joins TRBV4-1 to TRBJ2-1, with 10 bases lining up with TRBD2. Germline V gene lookup returns CDR1 MGHRA and CDR2 YSYEKL. The V gene end was trimmed by 4 bases and the J gene end by 4 bases; junction bases not matched to a gene: 10. The CDR3 spans 17 residues. The CDR3, as DNA: TGCGCCAGCAGCCCAGCGACTAGCGGGCCGACTTACAATGAGCAGTTCTTC. Encoded protein: CASSPATSGPTYNEQFF.

Concerning this clonotype: A much larger clone lies a single base off, so this may be a read error. The chain links TRBV30 to TRBJ2-7; D call uncertain. V lost 2 bases and J lost 3, with 8 bases in between. Germline CDR1 reads GTSNPN; CDR2 reads SVGIG (reference sequence). This CDR3 is 12 amino acids long. The chain's CDR3 is CAWSWTGYEQYF. As DNA, the CDR3 is TGTGCCTGGAGTTGGACGGGCTACGAGCAGTACTTC.

As regards this clonotype: Without the conserved terminal phenylalanine or tryptophan, this CDR3 likely stems from a read error. The DNA is omitted, as the CDR3 cannot be located on it reliably, and the CDR3 follows TCRdb's listing. The V and J genes are TRBV11-3 and TRBJ2-1; the table's D call TRBD2 went unverified against the DNA. 15 amino acids form the CDR3, both terminal residues included. The germline CDR1 and CDR2 sequences are SGHNT and YENEEA. This CDR3 is CASSLGTSGKLGQSL.

This clonotype was seen repeatedly, ten times or more. V is TRBV4-1 and J is TRBJ2-1, with no clear D. The CDR3 spans 15 residues. CDR1 MGHRA and CDR2 YSYEKL come from the germline V gene. V lost 5 bases and J 9 bases, leaving 20 bases between the germline ends. In DNA form, the CDR3 reads TGCGCCAGCAGCGCTGAGGCGATTAGCTGGGGTGAGCAGTTCTTC. Residues: CASSAEAISWGEQFF.

The V call is TRBV6-6, the J call TRBJ2-7; a possible D gene is TRBD1 (6 bases). Looked up from germline, CDR1 is MNHNY and CDR2 is SVGAGI (reference sequence). CDR3 length: 15 amino acids. The V gene lost 2 bases and the J gene lost 4 bases, with 15 bases spanning the gap. CDR3 sequence reads: CASSYRTASGYEQYF. Written as DNA, the CDR3 is TGTGCCAGCAGTTACAGGACAGCGTCAGGGTACGAGCAGTACTTC.

Remarks on this clonotype: Possible read error: a much larger clone is one base away. The J gene is TRBJ2-2, the V gene TRBV14; TRBD1 matches 7 bases. The CDR3 sequence is 16 residues long. From germline, CDR1 is SGHDN and CDR2 FVKESK. Trimming cost V 0 bases and J 6 bases; bases outside gene matches: 7. CDR3 sequence reads: CASSQEGTVDAGELFF. Here the CDR3 DNA reads TGTGCCAGCAGCCAAGAAGGGACAGTAGACGCCGGGGAGCTGTTTTTT.

For this clonotype: Its ends do not fully match the called genes, so a read error is possible. The chain has TRBV11-3 and TRBJ2-2; 11 bases agree with TRBD2. The V gene's germline CDR1 is SGHNT and CDR2 YENEEA. The CDR3 sequence is 17 residues long. The CDR3 protein is CASSHTPLAGAPGGLFF. The CDR3 DNA follows: TGTGCCAGCAGCCACACTCCACTAGCGGGAGCTCCCGGGGGGCTGTTTTTT.

This clonotype came up a few times. This chain's CDR3 is CASSQGTWETQYF. The CDR3 coding sequence is TGTGCCAGCAGCCAGGGTACCTGGGAGACCCAGTACTTC. This chain links TRBV14 with TRBJ2-5; D is ambiguous. Trimming cost V 3 bases and J 5 bases, with 10 bases left between them. The CDR3 is 13 amino acids. CDR1 SGHDN and CDR2 FVKESK come from the germline V gene.

As regards this clonotype: A read error may account for a junction end that differs from germline. CDR3 sequence: CASSQVVIRAGSTEASF. CDR3 bases: TGTGCCAGCAGCCAAGTAGTGATACGAGCGGGAAGCACTGAAGCTTCCTTT. The rearrangement joins TRBV14 to TRBJ1-1; D unclear. The CDR3 contains 17 residues. Germline values: CDR1 SGHDN, CDR2 FVKESK.

V is TRBV11-3 and J is TRBJ2-7, with 7 bases identical to TRBD2. The CDR3 length is 17 residues. The germline gives CDR1 SGHNT, CDR2 YENEEA. V was pared by 5 bases and J by 2 bases, with 15 bases of the junction left unmatched. CDR3 sequence reads: CASSQDRAGLGTYEQYF. In DNA, the CDR3 is TGTGCCAGCAGCCAGGATCGAGCGGGATTAGGTACCTACGAGCAGTACTTC.

Points on this clonotype: Since the CDR3 does not end with the conserved phenylalanine or tryptophan, this likely comes from a read error. The CDR3: CTSSLEPGLRNTIYS. For the CDR3, the DNA is TGTACCAGCAGCTTAGAACCCGGCCTAAGAAACACCATATATTCT. The rearrangement links TRBV11-2 to TRBJ1-3; D not certain. CDR1 and CDR2 from the germline V gene are SGHAT and FQNNGV. The CDR3 runs to 15 residues.

As for this clonotype: Mismatch with germline at one junction end may stem from a read error. V and J are TRBV11-2 and TRBJ2-3; no clear D. From germline, CDR1 is SGHAT and CDR2 FQNNGV. CDR3 size: 13 residues. The CDR3: CANSLDQADTQYF. The CDR3 nucleotides read TGTGCCAACAGCTTAGATCAAGCAGATACGCAGTATTTT.

Concerning this clonotype itself: Just one base apart from a much larger clone, this may be a read error. The V gene is TRBV28, the J gene TRBJ2-5; D unclear. The V gene's germline CDR1 is MDHEN and CDR2 SYDVKM. V was pared by 5 bases and J by 4 bases, with 14 bases between. This CDR3 is built from 14 residues. This chain's CDR3 is CASSAPGAAETQYF. CDR3 sequence (DNA): TGTGCCAGCAGTGCGCCCGGCGCAGCAGAGACCCAGTACTTC.

On this clonotype itself: One end of the junction fails to match germline, which may point to a read error. V and J are TRBV4-2 and TRBJ1-1, with a weak D call TRBD1 (6 bases). The CDR3 contains 16 residues. Germline V lookup: CDR1 LGHNA, CDR2 YNFKEQ. The CDR3 spells CASIQDRGGGGTDAFF. The CDR3 DNA sequence: TGTGCCAGCATCCAAGACCGTGGGGGCGGGGGAACTGATGCTTTCTTT.

For this clonotype: Because the CDR3 is missing its conserved closing phenylalanine or tryptophan, this is likely a read error. The DNA is left out, because the CDR3 cannot be placed on it with certainty; the CDR3 is given as TCRdb lists it. This chain links TRBV11-2 with TRBJ2-4; the D call of TRBD2 is as the table states it, not checked on the DNA. Counting both end residues, the CDR3 totals 18 amino acids. The germline CDR1 and CDR2 sequences are SGHAT and FQNNGV. The CDR3 sequence is CASSISPSGLTSENIHYL.